A selection of T cell receptor beta chains follows, all from one sample in a study of breast tumors, draining lymph nodes, adjacent tissues. MiXCR, applied by TCRdb to the multiplex PCR reads, yields one record per CDR3 protein. The data contain 17,000 or so distinct CDR3 sequences, 63% of them singletons. Material for sequencing was tumor-adjacent breast tissue. Every receptor here comes from a female donor with breast cancer. Some clones in this sample may be carry-over from other donors' samples. Each CDR3 is given with its conserved first and last residue. A D gene is named only where the DNA matches it firmly. Only part of the rows carry a size: once, few, many, or a class if the clone is expanded.

d_gene,abundance,v_gene,j_gene,CDR3aa,CDR3nt
TRBD1,NA,TRBV20-1,TRBJ2-7,CSARGDRGLGYEQYF,TGCAGTGCTAGAGGGGACAGGGGTCTGGGCTACGAGCAGTACTTC
NA,NA,TRBV5-6,TRBJ2-6,CASSFGQLFVSRANVPTF,TGTGCCAGCAGCTTCGGACAGTTGTTTGTCTCTAGGGCCAACGTCCCGACTTTC
NA,medium-sized,TRBV7-9,TRBJ1-2,CASSLSGAGYGYTF,TGTGCCAGCAGCTTGTCGGGGGCCGGATATGGCTACACCTTC
NA,NA,TRBV7-9,TRBJ2-5,CVRWIVRVETQYF,TGTGTGCGCTGGATCGTCAGAGTGGAGACCCAGTACTTC
TRBD2,many,TRBV6-5,TRBJ2-2,CASSHVLAEGRAGELFF,TGTGCCAGCAGTCACGTCCTAGCGGAGGGTAGGGCCGGGGAGCTGTTTTTT
NA,NA,TRBV7-3,TRBJ2-7,CASSCRGDSYEQYF,TGTGCCAGCAGCTGCCGAGGGGATTCCTACGAGCAGTACTTC
NA,many,TRBV30,TRBJ2-5,CAWQNGQSVETQYF,TGTGCCTGGCAAAATGGACAGTCCGTAGAGACCCAGTACTTC
NA,few,TRBV6-4,TRBJ1-4,CASSDTDFQDSKQFF,TGTGCCAGCAGTGACACCGACTTCCAGGACAGCAAACAGTTTTTT
NA,NA,TRBV2,TRBJ1-1,CASSEMGLGGGDISNTEAFF,TGTGCCAGCAGTGAAATGGGCCTAGGGGGAGGAGACATTTCGAACACTGAAGCTTTCTTT
NA,NA,TRBV6-6,TRBJ2-7,CASGLKYEQYF,TGTGCCAGCGGACTTAAGTACGAGCAGTACTTC
NA,NA,TRBV29-1,TRBJ2-7,CSVAAGPYEQYF,TGCAGCGTGGCCGCGGGTCCCTACGAGCAGTACTTC
NA,NA,TRBV2,TRBJ1-2,CASTSGRGDGYTF,TGTGCCAGCACGTCGGGACGGGGGGATGGCTACACCTTC
TRBD1,NA,TRBV9,TRBJ2-5,CASSVRDRQQETQYF,TGTGCCAGCAGCGTCCGGGACAGGCAACAAGAGACCCAGTACTTC
NA,NA,TRBV20-1,TRBJ2-7,CSARISGLEQYF,TGCAGTGCTAGAATTTCGGGGCTCGAGCAGTACTTC
NA,NA,TRBV7-2,TRBJ1-2,CASSSPDPYTF,TGTGCCAGCAGCTCCCCCGACCCTTACACCTTC
TRBD1,NA,TRBV15,TRBJ2-5,CATSREQGMQETQYF,TGTGCCACCAGCAGAGAACAGGGGATGCAGGAGACCCAGTACTTC
NA,many,TRBV11-3,TRBJ2-1,CASSSGSGNEQFF,TGTGCCAGCAGCTCTGGTTCCGGCAATGAGCAGTTCTTC
NA,NA,TRBV19,TRBJ1-3,CASSIDLQYSGNTIYF,TGTGCCAGTAGTATCGACCTCCAGTACTCTGGAAACACCATATATTTT
NA,many,TRBV11-2,TRBJ1-2,CASSLDPGKPGWGYTF,TGTGCCAGCAGCTTAGATCCCGGGAAACCCGGGTGGGGCTACACCTTC
TRBD1,few,TRBV9,TRBJ2-1,CASSVGRGQNNEQFF,TGTGCCAGCAGCGTAGGCAGGGGGCAGAACAATGAGCAGTTCTTC
NA,NA,TRBV20-1,TRBJ2-1,CSARDWASYNEQFF,TGCAGTGCTAGAGACTGGGCCTCCTACAATGAGCAGTTCTTC
NA,NA,TRBV2,TRBJ2-2,CASSTTRPGELFF,TGTGCCAGCAGTACGACTCGCCCCGGGGAGCTGTTTTTT
NA,NA,TRBV19,TRBJ2-2,CASSELSGELFF,TGTGCCAGTAGTGAGTTGAGCGGGGAGCTGTTTTTT
NA,NA,TRBV2,TRBJ1-5,CASRSRQRVDQPQHF,TGTGCCAGCAGATCCAGACAGCGGGTGGATCAGCCCCAGCATTTT
TRBD1,NA,TRBV20-1,TRBJ2-7,CSAQQGEVEQYF,TGCAGTGCACAACAGGGGGAGGTCGAGCAGTACTTC
TRBD2,many,TRBV5-8,TRBJ2-5,CASSGARTSGPPRETQYF,TGTGCCAGCAGTGGGGCAAGGACTAGCGGCCCTCCTCGGGAGACCCAGTACTTC
NA,NA,TRBV12-3/TRBV12-4,TRBJ1-5,CAIDSDSNQPQHF,TGTGCCATCGACAGCGATAGCAATCAGCCCCAGCATTTT
NA,NA,TRBV2,TRBJ1-6,CASHFDPNSPLHF,TGTGCCAGCCACTTTGACCCTAATTCACCCCTCCACTTT
NA,few,TRBV7-6,TRBJ2-7,CASSLYSDEQYF,TGTGCCAGCAGCCTTTACTCGGACGAGCAGTACTTC
NA,NA,TRBV15,TRBJ1-2,CATSIGPYGYTF,TGTGCCACCAGCATAGGCCCCTATGGCTACACCTTC
NA,NA,TRBV7-3,TRBJ2-1,CAPPDYHRSGYNEQFF,TGTGCTCCCCCCGACTATCACAGGTCGGGTTACAATGAGCAGTTCTTC
NA,NA,TRBV7-2,TRBJ1-3,CASRQGYGNTIYF,TGTGCCAGCAGACAGGGATATGGAAACACCATATATTTT
NA,NA,TRBV7-2,TRBJ1-6,CASSLARVTYNSPLHF,TGTGCCAGCAGCTTAGCCAGGGTCACCTATAATTCACCCCTCCACTTT
NA,NA,TRBV24-1,TRBJ1-4,CATSDGEPNEKLFF,TGTGCCACCAGTGATGGAGAACCTAATGAAAAACTGTTTTTT
NA,medium-sized,TRBV5-1,TRBJ2-7,CASSLPGQWPHEQYF,TGCGCCAGCAGCCTCCCCGGACAGTGGCCCCACGAGCAGTACTTC
TRBD1,medium-sized,TRBV30,TRBJ1-6,CAWSRLGQGDSPLHF,TGTGCCTGGAGTCGCCTAGGACAGGGCGACTCACCCCTCCACTTT
NA,NA,TRBV24-1,TRBJ1-5,CATSETGYSNQPQHF,TGTGCCACCAGTGAGACTGGATATAGCAATCAGCCCCAGCATTTT
NA,medium-sized,TRBV20-1,TRBJ1-2,CSARVGEGYTF,TGCAGTGCTAGAGTCGGGGAGGGCTACACCTTC
NA,NA,TRBV29-1,TRBJ2-3,CSVEAGGTDTQYF,TGCAGCGTTGAAGCTGGGGGCACAGATACGCAGTATTTT
NA,NA,TRBV19,TRBJ1-6,CASSMSPGRVNSPLHF,TGTGCCAGTAGTATGAGCCCGGGACGGGTGAATTCACCCCTCCACTTT
NA,once,TRBV7-2,TRBJ1-2,CASSSSRGTTNYGYTF,TGTGCCAGCAGCTCATCAAGGGGGACCACTAACTATGGCTACACCTTC
TRBD2,NA,TRBV5-1,TRBJ2-1,CASSLIAGLRNEQFF,TGCGCCAGCAGCTTGATAGCGGGACTACGCAATGAGCAGTTCTTC
NA,NA,TRBV7-9,TRBJ2-2,CASSLGGLFF,TGTGCCAGCAGCTTAGGGGGACTGTTTTTT
NA,NA,TRBV18,TRBJ2-7,CASSPPGHSYEQYF,TGTGCCAGCTCACCTCCGGGGCACTCCTACGAGCAGTACTTC
NA,once,TRBV19,TRBJ1-3,CASSIIGNTIYF,TGTGCCAGTAGTATTATCGGAAACACCATATATTTT
NA,many,TRBV2,TRBJ1-5,CASRSIAQTNRPQHF,TGTGCCAGCAGATCTATCGCACAGACGAATCGGCCCCAGCATTTT
NA,NA,TRBV29-1,TRBJ1-6,CSVTGNSPLHF,TGCAGCGTAACAGGGAATTCACCCCTCCACTTT
NA,NA,TRBV20-1,TRBJ1-2,CSATRAGSSYGYTF,TGCAGTGCTACTCGAGCGGGGTCCAGCTATGGCTACACCTTC
NA,NA,TRBV7-2,TRBJ2-3,CASSPLASTDTQYF,TGTGCCAGCAGCCCCCTAGCGAGCACAGATACGCAGTATTTT
TRBD1,medium-sized,TRBV5-1,TRBJ2-7,CASSPGTGAATYEQYF,TGCGCCAGCAGCCCGGGGACAGGGGCTGCAACCTACGAGCAGTACTTC
TRBD1,large,TRBV7-3,TRBJ1-6,CASSVRQGGRLHF,TGTGCCAGCAGCGTACGACAGGGGGGCCGCCTCCACTTT
TRBD1,many,TRBV3-1,TRBJ1-2,CASSPNRGSNYGYTF,TGTGCCAGCAGCCCAAACAGGGGCTCGAACTATGGCTACACCTTC
NA,NA,TRBV2,TRBJ1-6,CASSEALLSPGHHNSPLHF,TGTGCCAGCAGTGAAGCGCTTCTTTCCCCCGGGCATCATAATTCACCCCTCCACTTT